This T cell receptor (beta chain) is from a study of blood T cell repertoires in COVID-19. Study overall: PBMCs, B-cell-depleted T cells, or T cells were the source of the cDNA or gDNA that made up the material.

The data were produced by immunoSEQ multiplex PCR, yet TCRdb's version contains in-frame clones alone and is incomplete. The table lists 150,000 to 200,000 clones, 70% to 90% of them singletons, with around 2.3% in the top ten. There are 14 residues in the CDR3. The V end lost 2 bases, the J end lost 2 bases, and 10 bases lay between the germline ends. The germline V gene encodes CDR1 MNHEY and CDR2 SVGAGI. This chain connects TRBV6-5 to TRBJ2-7; D uncertain. This TCR derives from a man in his 70s with active or convalescent COVID-19. The sample consisted of peripheral blood. CDR3 nucleotides: TGTGCCAGCAGTTACGCCGGGTCTCCCTACGAGCAGTACTTC. It codes for CASSYAGSPYEQYF.